This TCR beta chain was recorded in a study of cytomegalovirus exposure and HLA in healthy donors. In the PCR, 60 Vbeta and 13 Jbeta primers were used. Libraries were prepared by immunoSEQ multiplex PCR; TCRdb keeps only in-frame clonotypes and omits some of them. The repertoire holds 95,000 to 100,000 clones, with approximately 83% as singletons. The clonotype was recovered from a female donor in good health and CMV-seropositive. The sample taken for sequencing was PBMCs.

This CDR3 reads CASSRDSSGNTIYF. The CDR3, as DNA: TGTGCCAGCTCAAGGGACAGCTCTGGAAACACCATATATTTT. This rearrangement joins TRBV6-1 to TRBJ1-3, with 7 bases fitting TRBD1. The germline gives CDR1 MNHNS, CDR2 SASEGT. With V trimmed by 8 bases and J by 0 bases, 4 bases remained unmatched. CDR3 length: 14 residues.